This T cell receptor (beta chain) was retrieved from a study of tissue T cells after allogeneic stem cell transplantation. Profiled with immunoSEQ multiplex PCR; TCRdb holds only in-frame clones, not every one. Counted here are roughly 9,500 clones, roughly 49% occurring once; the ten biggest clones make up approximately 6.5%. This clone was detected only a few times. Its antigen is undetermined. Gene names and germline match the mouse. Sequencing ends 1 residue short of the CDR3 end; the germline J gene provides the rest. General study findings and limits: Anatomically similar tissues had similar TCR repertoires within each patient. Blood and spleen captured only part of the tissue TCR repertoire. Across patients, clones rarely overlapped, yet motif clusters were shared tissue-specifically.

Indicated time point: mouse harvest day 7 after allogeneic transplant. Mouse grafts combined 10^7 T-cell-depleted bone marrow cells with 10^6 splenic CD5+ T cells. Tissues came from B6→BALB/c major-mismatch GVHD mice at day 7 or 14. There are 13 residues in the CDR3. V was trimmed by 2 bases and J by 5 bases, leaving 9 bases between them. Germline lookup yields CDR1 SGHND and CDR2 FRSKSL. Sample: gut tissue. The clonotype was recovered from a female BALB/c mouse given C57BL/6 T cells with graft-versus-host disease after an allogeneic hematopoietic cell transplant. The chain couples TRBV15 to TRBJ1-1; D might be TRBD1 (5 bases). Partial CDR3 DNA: TGTGCCAGCAGTTTAAGGGGAGGGACAGAAGTCTTC. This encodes CASSLRGGTEVF. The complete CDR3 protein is CASSLRGGTEVFF.